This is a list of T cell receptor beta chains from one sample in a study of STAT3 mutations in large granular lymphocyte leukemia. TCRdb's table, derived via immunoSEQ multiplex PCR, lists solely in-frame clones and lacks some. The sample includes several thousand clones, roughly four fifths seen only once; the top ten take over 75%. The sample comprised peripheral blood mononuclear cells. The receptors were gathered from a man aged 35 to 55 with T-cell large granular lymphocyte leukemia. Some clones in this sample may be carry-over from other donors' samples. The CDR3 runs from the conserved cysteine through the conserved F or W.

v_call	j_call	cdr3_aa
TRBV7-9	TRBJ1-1	CASVRLGLSRMNTEAFF
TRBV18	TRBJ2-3	CASSQNDAGETDTQYF
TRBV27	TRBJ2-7	CASSFSVGRGYEQYF
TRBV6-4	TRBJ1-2	CASSDSIPRQHERYGYTF
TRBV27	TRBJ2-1	CASRRGERQFF
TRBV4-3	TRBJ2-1	CASSHLQGASSYNEQFF
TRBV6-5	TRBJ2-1	CASSYRSYNEQFF
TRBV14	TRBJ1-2	CASSQEGRGMYGYTF
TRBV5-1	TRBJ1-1	CASSLGQLTEAFF
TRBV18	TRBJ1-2	CASSVDRDYGYTF
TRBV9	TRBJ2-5	CASSVGVGRGETQYF
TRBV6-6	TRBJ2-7	CASSYTNRAHEQYF
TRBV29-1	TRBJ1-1	CSVEPPSRNTEAFF
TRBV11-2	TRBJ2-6	CASSLARDGFSGANVLTF